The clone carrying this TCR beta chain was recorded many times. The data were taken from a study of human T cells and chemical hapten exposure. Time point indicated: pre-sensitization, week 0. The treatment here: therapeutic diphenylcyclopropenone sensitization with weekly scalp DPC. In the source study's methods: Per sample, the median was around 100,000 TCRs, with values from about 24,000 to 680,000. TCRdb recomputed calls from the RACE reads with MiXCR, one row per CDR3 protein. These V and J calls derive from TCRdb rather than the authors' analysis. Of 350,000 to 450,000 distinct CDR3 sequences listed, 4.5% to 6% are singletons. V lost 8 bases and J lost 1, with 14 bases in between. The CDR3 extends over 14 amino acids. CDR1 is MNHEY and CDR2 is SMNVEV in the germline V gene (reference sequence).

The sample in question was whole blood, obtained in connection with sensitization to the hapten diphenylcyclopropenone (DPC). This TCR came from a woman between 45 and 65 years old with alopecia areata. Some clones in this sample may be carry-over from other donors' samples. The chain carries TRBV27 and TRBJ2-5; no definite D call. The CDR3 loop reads CASSGYGPQETQYF. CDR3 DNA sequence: TGTGCCAGCTCTGGCTACGGTCCCCAAGAGACCCAGTACTTC.